Listed below are T cell receptor beta chains from one sample, sequenced in a study of T cell repertoires in cytomegalovirus infection. Their antigen targets remain unknown. MiXCR, applied by TCRdb to the reads, yields one record per CDR3 protein. The sample carries 550,000 to 850,000 distinct CDR3 sequences, around 30% recorded once. The material sequenced was cultured PBMCs, taken from culture after CMV antigen stimulation. The receptors shown here come from a human donor in good health (CMV status not recorded). Some clones in this sample may be carry-over from other donors' samples. The CDR3 runs from the conserved cysteine through the conserved F or W.

TRBV20-1,CSASSVTSGGAWQFF
TRBV6-1,CASSETWSNQPQHF
TRBV10-3,CAIKPGLSYNEQFF
TRBV10-3,CAISRSGHLGTANYGYTF
TRBV6-2/TRBV6-3,CASRGSGGSEQFF
TRBV5-4,CASSPRTGGSDTQYF
TRBV7-7,CASSLAQAETQYF
TRBV6-2/TRBV6-3,CASSSDPEETQYF
TRBV6-1,CASSWTRLLGYNEQFF
TRBV9,CASSPRTGKDYGYTF
TRBV11-2,CASRPLAGGHTQYF
TRBV7-9,CASSLESNYGYTF
TRBV12-3/TRBV12-4,CASSPNRGHTATNEKLFF
TRBV12-3/TRBV12-4,CASSFHRLGQGLYQPQHF
TRBV11-2,CASRGMTGRRNTIYF
TRBV20-1,CSARMGAEQAFF
TRBV7-4,CASTEAGGTQYF
TRBV4-1,CASSHRGVREAFF
TRBV6-6,CASSSGTADYGYTF
TRBV6-2/TRBV6-3,CASSSLSSYEQYF
TRBV7-2,CASSSELGRRGTEAFF
TRBV20-1,CSAREPHGTQYF
TRBV6-6,CASSDRTAGNTEAFF